The TCR beta chain described here comes from a study of blood T cell repertoires in COVID-19. On the study more broadly: Sample material is recorded as cDNA or gDNA derived from T cells, B-cell-depleted T cells, or PBMCs.

The length of the CDR3 is 16 residues. J was trimmed by 1 base and V by 5 bases; bases with no gene match: 9. Germline loops: CDR1 LNHDA, CDR2 SQIVND (reference sequence). The method was immunoSEQ multiplex PCR; TCRdb's version includes in-frame clones alone and lacks a portion of them. The sample gives approximately 460,000 clones, 85% to 90% of which show up once; over 0.7% is in the top ten. The TCR comes from a man aged 18 to 30 with COVID-19, enrolled during active disease. The chain has TRBV19 and TRBJ2-7, with 9 bases aligning to TRBD1. Sequenced material: peripheral blood. In DNA form, the CDR3 reads TGTGCCAGTAGTGGAAAACAGGGGGCGGCTTCCTACGAGCAGTACTTC. Its translation: CASSGKQGAASYEQYF.